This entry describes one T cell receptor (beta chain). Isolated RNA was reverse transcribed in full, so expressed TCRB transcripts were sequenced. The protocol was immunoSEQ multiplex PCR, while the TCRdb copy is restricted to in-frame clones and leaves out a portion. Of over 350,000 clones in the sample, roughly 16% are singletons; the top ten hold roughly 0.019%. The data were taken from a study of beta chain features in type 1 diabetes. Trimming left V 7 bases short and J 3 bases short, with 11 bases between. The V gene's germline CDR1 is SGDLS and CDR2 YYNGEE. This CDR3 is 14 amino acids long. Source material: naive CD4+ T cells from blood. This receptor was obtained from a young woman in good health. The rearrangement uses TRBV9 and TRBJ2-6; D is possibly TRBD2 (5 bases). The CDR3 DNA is TGTGCCAGCGCCGGAGGTGGTGGGGCCAACGTCCTGACTTTC. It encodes CASAGGGGANVLTF.